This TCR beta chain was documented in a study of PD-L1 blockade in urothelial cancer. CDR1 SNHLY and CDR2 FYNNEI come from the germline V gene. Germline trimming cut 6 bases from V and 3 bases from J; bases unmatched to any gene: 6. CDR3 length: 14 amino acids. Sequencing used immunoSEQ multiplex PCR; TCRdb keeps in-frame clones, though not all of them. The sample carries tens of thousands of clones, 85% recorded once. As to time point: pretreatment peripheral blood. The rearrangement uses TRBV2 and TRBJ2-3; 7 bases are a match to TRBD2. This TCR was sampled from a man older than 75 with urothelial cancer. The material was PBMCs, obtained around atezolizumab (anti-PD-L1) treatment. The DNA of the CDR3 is TGTGCCAGCAGGAAGGCTAGCGGAACAGATACGCAGTATTTT. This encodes CASRKASGTDTQYF.